This T cell receptor (beta chain) was observed in a study of blood T cell repertoires in COVID-19. The overall study: T cells, B-cell-depleted T cells, or PBMCs supplied cDNA or gDNA.

Authors' analysis steps: Amplification of reference gene primers provided the estimated nucleated cell counts. Generated by immunoSEQ multiplex PCR, the TCRdb table keeps only in-frame clones and is missing some. V and J calls and clone size are as listed in that table; D and trimming were resolved from the DNA. The sample comprises more than 250,000 clones, around 83% of which are singletons, and around 5% rests with the top ten. V was trimmed by 4 bases and J by 6 bases, leaving 11 bases between them. The CDR3 extends over 12 amino acids. Germline lookup yields CDR1 GTSNPN and CDR2 SVGIG (reference sequence). This study enrolled people aged 18 to 89 from approximately 25 US geographic areas. Cohorts were based on clinical histories the participants reported.

The chain has TRBV30 and TRBJ2-3; D unclear. The clonotype comes from a man aged 40-50 years who had been exposed to COVID-19. The sequenced sample was PBMCs or T cells enriched from blood (not recorded which). Here the CDR3 reads CAWIPPGDTQYF. For the CDR3, the DNA is TGTGCCTGGATCCCCCCCGGGGATACGCAGTATTTT.